Below, 7 T cell receptor beta chains from the same sample are listed, as sequenced in a study of cytomegalovirus exposure and HLA in healthy donors (dated by TCRdb to 2015 to 2018). Receptor amplification or capture employed the immunoSEQ multiplex PCR assay. The multiplex PCR relied on a mix of 60 forward primers for TCR Vbeta segments and 13 reverse primers for TCR Jbeta segments. TCRdb re-hosts the immuneACCESS table, in-frame sequences only. Its copies lack some clones; in the studies checked, an unresolved V gene accounts for under half of them, and the cause for the rest is not known. The sample table shows roughly 100,000 clones, and approximately 71% are seen once. Of the sample, 8.5% to 10% is held by the ten largest clones. Material: PBMCs. Receptors were obtained from a male donor in good health and CMV-seropositive.

This clone came up once. The chain employs TRBV11-1 and TRBJ2-7, with 8 positions matching TRBD2. CDR3 length equals 15 residues. V was pared by 0 bases and J by 2 bases, with 3 bases of the junction left unmatched. Germline assignment: CDR1 SGHAT and CDR2 FQDESV (reference sequence). The CDR3 sequence: CASSLAGGRTYEQYF. The CDR3 region has the DNA TGTGCCAGCAGCTTAGCGGGCGGGAGGACCTACGAGCAGTACTTC.

This clone was detected a few times. The rearrangement links TRBV11-3 to TRBJ2-1; 9 nucleotides align to TRBD1. V shed 5 bases, J shed 0 bases, and the junction held 8 bases outside the gene matches. Germline assignment: CDR1 SGHNT and CDR2 YENEEA. The CDR3 consists of 17 residues. This CDR3 is CASSPGTGIPSYNEQFF. The CDR3, as DNA: TGTGCCAGCAGCCCCGGGACAGGGATACCCTCCTACAATGAGCAGTTCTTC.

This clone was detected a few times. This chain joins TRBV15 and TRBJ2-5; 7 nucleotides match TRBD2. After removal of 5 bases from V and 5 bases from J, the junction contained 14 bases not matched to a gene. CDR1 and CDR2 from the germline V gene are LNHNV and YYDKDF (reference sequence). The CDR3 is 16 amino acids. CDR3 sequence: CATSALWGGPQETQYF. The CDR3, as DNA: TGTGCCACCAGCGCCCTATGGGGAGGGCCCCAGGAGACCCAGTACTTC.

The CDR3 DNA sequence: TGCGCCAGCAGCGCCCGACTTGACTCCTACAATGAGCAGTTCTTC. Translated, it gives CASSARLDSYNEQFF. This chain joins TRBV4-1 and TRBJ2-1, with D unresolved. Per the germline V gene, CDR1 is MGHRA and CDR2 is YSYEKL. The CDR3 consists of 15 residues. Trimming took off 5 bases at V and 0 bases at J, with 11 bases between the two ends.

The genes are TRBV28 and TRBJ2-1; 7 bases line up with TRBD2. Germline trimming cut 6 bases from V and 4 bases from J; bases unmatched to any gene: 12. The CDR3 loop spans 16 amino acids. CDR1 is MDHEN, CDR2 SYDVKM, per germline. CDR3 DNA sequence: TGTGCCAGCAGCCGCCTCCCGGGAGGTTCATACAATGAGCAGTTCTTC. Protein sequence: CASSRLPGGSYNEQFF.

The chain employs TRBV5-6 and TRBJ2-7; D unresolved. The V and J ends lost 5 bases and 0 bases respectively, with 9 bases between them. Germline V lookup: CDR1 SGHDT, CDR2 YYEEEE. This CDR3 has 13 amino acids. The CDR3 DNA sequence: TGTGCCAGCAGTTCACTAAGCTCCTACGAGCAGTACTTC. Amino acid sequence: CASSSLSSYEQYF.

The chain joins TRBV9 to TRBJ1-3; D remains ambiguous. Germline CDR1 is SGDLS and CDR2 is YYNGEE. V shed 0 bases and J shed 11 bases, with 15 bases lying between them. The CDR3 totals 14 residues. The DNA for the CDR3 is TGTGCCAGCAGCGTAGCCCACAGACGCGAGCCCATATATTTT. It is translated as CASSVAHRREPIYF.